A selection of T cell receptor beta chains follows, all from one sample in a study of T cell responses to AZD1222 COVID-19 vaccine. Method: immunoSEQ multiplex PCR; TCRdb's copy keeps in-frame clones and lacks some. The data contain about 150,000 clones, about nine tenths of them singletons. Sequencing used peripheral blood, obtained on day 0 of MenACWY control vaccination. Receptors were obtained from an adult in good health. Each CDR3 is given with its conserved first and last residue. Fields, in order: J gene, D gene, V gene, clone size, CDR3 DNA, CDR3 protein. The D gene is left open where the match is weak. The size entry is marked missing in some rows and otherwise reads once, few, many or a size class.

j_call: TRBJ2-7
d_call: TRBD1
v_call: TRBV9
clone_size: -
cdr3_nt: TGTGCCAGCAGCGAGGGACAGGGCTTATCCTACGAGCAGTACTTC
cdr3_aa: CASSEGQGLSYEQYF

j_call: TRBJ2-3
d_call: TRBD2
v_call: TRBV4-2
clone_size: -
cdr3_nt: TGTGCCAGCAGCCTTAGCGGGGTTAGCACAGATACGCAGTATTTT
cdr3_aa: CASSLSGVSTDTQYF

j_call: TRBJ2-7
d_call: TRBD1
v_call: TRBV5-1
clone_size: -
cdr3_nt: TGCGCCAGCAGCCATGAATGGGCAGGGGGCAACGAGCAGTACTTC
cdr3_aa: CASSHEWAGGNEQYF

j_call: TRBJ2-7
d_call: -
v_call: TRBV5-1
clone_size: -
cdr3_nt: TGCGCCAGCAGCCCCTCCGGACGCGAGATCAACGAGCAGTACTTC
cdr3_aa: CASSPSGREINEQYF

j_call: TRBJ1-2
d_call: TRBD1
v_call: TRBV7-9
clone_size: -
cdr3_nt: TGTGCCAGCAGACCTAGACAGGGCGTCGGCTATGGCTACACCTTC
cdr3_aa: CASRPRQGVGYGYTF

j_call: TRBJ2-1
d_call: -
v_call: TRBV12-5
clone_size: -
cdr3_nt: TGTGCTAGTGGTTCCCCCCAACGGACTACCTACAATGAGCAGTTCTTC
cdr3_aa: CASGSPQRTTYNEQFF

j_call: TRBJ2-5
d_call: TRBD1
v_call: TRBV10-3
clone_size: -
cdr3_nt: TGTGCCATCCGGACAGGGGGGAGAGGAGAGACCCAGTACTTC
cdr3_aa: CAIRTGGRGETQYF

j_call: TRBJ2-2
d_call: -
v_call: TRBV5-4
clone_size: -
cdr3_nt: TGTGCCAGCAGCTTGGAGGGGGGGTTGGTCACCGGGGAGCTGTTTTTT
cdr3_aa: CASSLEGGLVTGELFF

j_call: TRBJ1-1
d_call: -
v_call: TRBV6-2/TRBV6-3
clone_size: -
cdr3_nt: TGTGCCAGCAGTCCGGGACGGACGAACACTGAAGCTTTCTTT
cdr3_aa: CASSPGRTNTEAFF

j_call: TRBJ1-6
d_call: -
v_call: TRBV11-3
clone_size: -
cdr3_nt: TGTGCCTCCGAGGGGCCAGGGTCTAATTCACCCCTCCACTTT
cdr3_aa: CASEGPGSNSPLHF

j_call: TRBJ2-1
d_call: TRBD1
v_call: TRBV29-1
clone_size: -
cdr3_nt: TGCAGCGTGGGACAGGACAGGGTAAATGAGCAGTTCTTC
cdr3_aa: CSVGQDRVNEQFF

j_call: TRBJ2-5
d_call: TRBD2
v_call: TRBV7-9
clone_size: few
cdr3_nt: TGTGCCAGCAGCTTAGGTACCCTAGCGGGGCAGGGGACCCAGTACTTC
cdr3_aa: CASSLGTLAGQGTQYF

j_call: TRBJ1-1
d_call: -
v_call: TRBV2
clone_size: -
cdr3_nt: TGTGCCAGCAAAACGGACAGCTTGAACACTGAAGCTTTCTTT
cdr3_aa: CASKTDSLNTEAFF

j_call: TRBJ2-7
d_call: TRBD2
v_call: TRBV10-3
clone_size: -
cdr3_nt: TGTGCCATCAGTGAGTCGAGGAGCGGGAGCCACGAGCAGTACTTC
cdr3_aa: CAISESRSGSHEQYF

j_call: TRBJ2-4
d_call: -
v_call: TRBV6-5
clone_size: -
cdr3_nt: TGTGCCAGCCCTCCAGTCGAAAACATTCAGTACTTC
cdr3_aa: CASPPVENIQYF

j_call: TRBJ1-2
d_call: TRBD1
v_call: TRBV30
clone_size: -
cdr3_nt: TGTGCCTGGGGACGACTTTACAGGGGTAACTATGGCTACACCTTC
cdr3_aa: CAWGRLYRGNYGYTF

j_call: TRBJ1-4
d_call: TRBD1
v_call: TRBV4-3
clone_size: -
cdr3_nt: TGCGCCAGCAGCCCGACAGGGATTACGATTCTAACTAATGAAAAACTGTTTTTT
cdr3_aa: CASSPTGITILTNEKLFF

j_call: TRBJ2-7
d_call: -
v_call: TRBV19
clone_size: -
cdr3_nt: TGTGCCAGTAGTCCCGGACAGCTCTCGAAACCCTACGAGCAGTACTTC
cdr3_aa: CASSPGQLSKPYEQYF

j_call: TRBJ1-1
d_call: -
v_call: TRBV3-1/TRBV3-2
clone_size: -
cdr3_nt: TGTGCCAGCAGCAGAGGGAGCACTGAAGCTTTCTTT
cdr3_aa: CASSRGSTEAFF

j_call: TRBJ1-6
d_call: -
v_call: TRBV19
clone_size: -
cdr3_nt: TGTGCCAGTAGCCCCGACCCCGCGAGTTCACCCCTCCACTTT
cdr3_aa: CASSPDPASSPLHF

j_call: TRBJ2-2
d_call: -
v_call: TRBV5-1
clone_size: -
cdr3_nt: TGCGCCAGCAGCTTGTTCAGGACAAACACCGGGGAGCTGTTTTTT
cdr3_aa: CASSLFRTNTGELFF

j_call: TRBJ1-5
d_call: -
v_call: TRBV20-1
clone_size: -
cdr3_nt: TGCAGTGCTAGTCCCAGGACTAGCGATCAGCCCCAGCATTTT
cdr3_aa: CSASPRTSDQPQHF

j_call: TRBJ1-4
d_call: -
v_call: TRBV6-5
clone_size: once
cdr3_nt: TGTGCCAGCAGTTACAGGCCAGGGAGAAGGGAAAAACTGTTTTTT
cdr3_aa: CASSYRPGRREKLFF

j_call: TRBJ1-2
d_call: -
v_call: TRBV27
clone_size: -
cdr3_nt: TGTGCCAGCAGTCCAAGGGAGGGGAACTTTTATGGCTACACCTTC
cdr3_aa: CASSPREGNFYGYTF

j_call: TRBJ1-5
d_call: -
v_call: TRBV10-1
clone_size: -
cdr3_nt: TGCGCCAGCAGGAGGACATGGAAGGATAGCAATCAGCCCCAGCATTTT
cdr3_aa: CASRRTWKDSNQPQHF

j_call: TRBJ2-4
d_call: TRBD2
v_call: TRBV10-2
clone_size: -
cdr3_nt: TGCGCCAGCAGTGAGCGACTAGCGGGGCCACTAGCCAAAAACATTCAGTACTTC
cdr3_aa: CASSERLAGPLAKNIQYF

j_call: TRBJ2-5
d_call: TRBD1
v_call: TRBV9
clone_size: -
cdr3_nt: TGTGCCAGCAGCGTAGGGACAGGGATAAGGGGAGAGACCCAGTACTTC
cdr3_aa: CASSVGTGIRGETQYF

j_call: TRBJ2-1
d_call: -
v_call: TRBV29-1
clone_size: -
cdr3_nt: TGCAGCGTTGGACTAGTGGGCGAGCAGTTCTTC
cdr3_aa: CSVGLVGEQFF

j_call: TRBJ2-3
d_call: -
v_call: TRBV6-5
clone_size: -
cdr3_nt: TGTGCCAGCAGCGCGGGACTCTTTAGCACAGATACGCAGTATTTT
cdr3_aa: CASSAGLFSTDTQYF

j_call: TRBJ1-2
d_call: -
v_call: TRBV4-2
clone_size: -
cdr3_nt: TGTGCCAGCAGCCAAACCGACAGTCCGATAGTCCGCTTC
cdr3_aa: CASSQTDSPIVRF

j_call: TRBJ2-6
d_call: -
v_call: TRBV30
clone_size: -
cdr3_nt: TGTGCCTGGAGTGTCTCTGGGGCCAACGTCCTGACTTTC
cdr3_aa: CAWSVSGANVLTF

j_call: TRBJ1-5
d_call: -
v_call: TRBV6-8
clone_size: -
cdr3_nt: TGTGCCAGCAGTTCTACAGGGCCGGGACAGCCCCAGCATTTT
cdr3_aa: CASSSTGPGQPQHF

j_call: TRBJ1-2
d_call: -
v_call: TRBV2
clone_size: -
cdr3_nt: TGTGCCAGCAGTGAGAGGGGCTATGGCTACACCTTC
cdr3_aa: CASSERGYGYTF

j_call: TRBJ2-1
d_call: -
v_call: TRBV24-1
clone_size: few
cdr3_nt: TGTGCCACCAGTGATTATTCCACTTACAATGAGCAGTTCTTC
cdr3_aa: CATSDYSTYNEQFF

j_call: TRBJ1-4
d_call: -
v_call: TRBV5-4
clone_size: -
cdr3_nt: TGTGCCAGCAGCTTGAAGGGCAGTGAAAAACTGTTTTTT
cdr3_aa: CASSLKGSEKLFF

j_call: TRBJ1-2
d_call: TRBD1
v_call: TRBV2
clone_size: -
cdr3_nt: TGTGCCAGCACTGAGACAGGGGGACGCTATGGCTACACCTTC
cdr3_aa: CASTETGGRYGYTF

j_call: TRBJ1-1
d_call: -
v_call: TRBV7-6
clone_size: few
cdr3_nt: TGTGCCAGCAGCTTACTTTCGACTCGGGACACTGAAGCTTTCTTT
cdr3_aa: CASSLLSTRDTEAFF

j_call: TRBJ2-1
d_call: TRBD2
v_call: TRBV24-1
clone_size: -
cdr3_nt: TGTGCCACCAGTGATTCCTTTGGAGCGGGAGGGTACAATGAGCAGTTCTTC
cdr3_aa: CATSDSFGAGGYNEQFF

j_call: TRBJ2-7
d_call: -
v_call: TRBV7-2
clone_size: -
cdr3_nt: TGTGCCAGCAGCTCACTCTCCTACGAGCAGTACTTC
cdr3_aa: CASSSLSYEQYF

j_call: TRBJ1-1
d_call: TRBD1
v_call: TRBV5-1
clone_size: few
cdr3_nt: TGCGCCAGCAGCCCTGGGACAGGTGAAGCTTTCTTT
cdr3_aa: CASSPGTGEAFF

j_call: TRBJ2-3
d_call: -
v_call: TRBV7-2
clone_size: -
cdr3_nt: TGTGCCAGCAGCTGGCGGGACGCCTCAGATACGCAGTATTTT
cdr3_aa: CASSWRDASDTQYF

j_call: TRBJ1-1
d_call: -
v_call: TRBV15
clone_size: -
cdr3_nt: TGTGCCACCAGCAGAGAATTAGAGGCTTTCTTT
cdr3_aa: CATSRELEAFF

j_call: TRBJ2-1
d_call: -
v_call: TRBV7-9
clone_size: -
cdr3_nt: TGTGCCAGCAGCTCGCCCCCGCGGCAGTTCTTC
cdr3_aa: CASSSPPRQFF

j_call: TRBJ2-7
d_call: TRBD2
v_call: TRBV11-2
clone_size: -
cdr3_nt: TGTGCCAGCAGCTTAGAACTAGCGGGAGCCTACGAGCAGTACTTC
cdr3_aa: CASSLELAGAYEQYF

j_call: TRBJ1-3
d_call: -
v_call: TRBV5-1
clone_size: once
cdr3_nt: TGCGCCAGCAGCTCTACAGTGAGCTCTGGAAACACCATATATTTT
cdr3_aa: CASSSTVSSGNTIYF

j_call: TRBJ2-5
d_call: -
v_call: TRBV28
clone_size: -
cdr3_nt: TGTGCCAGCAGTGCTCGAGGGGGGATTACGGAGACCCAGTACTTC
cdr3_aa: CASSARGGITETQYF

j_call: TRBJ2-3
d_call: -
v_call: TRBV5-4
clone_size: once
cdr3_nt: TGTGCCAGCACCCTAGATATAACAGATACGCAGTATTTT
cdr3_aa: CASTLDITDTQYF